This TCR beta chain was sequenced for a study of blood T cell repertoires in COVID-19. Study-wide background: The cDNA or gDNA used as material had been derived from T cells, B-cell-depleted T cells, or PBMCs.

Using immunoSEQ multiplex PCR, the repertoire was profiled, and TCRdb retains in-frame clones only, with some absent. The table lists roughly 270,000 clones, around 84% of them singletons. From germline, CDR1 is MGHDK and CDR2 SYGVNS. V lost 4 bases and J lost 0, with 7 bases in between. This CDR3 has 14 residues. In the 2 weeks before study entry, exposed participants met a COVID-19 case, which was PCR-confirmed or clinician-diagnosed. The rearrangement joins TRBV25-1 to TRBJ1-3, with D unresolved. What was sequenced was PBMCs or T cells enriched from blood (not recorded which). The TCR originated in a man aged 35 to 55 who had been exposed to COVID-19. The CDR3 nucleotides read TGTGCCAGCAGTGCTCCAGTCTCTGGAAACACCATATATTTT. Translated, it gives CASSAPVSGNTIYF.